This passage covers 5 T cell receptor beta chains from one sample sequenced in a study of T-cell reconstitution after alpha-beta-depleted transplantation in children. Researchers prepared the TCRbeta library using unique molecular identifiers, the study reports. TCRdb redid the calling of the PCR reads with MiXCR, one entry per CDR3 protein. Altogether a few hundred thousand distinct CDR3 sequences are present, 9% to 10% being singletons, with the ten largest covering 5% to 5.5%. Sequences were derived from PBMCs from the stem cell graft donor, sampled from the stem cell graft. The receptor set was obtained from a human donor who donated a stem cell graft to a child with SCID.

The sample holds many counts of this clonotype. The V gene is TRBV7-2, the J gene TRBJ1-1; 9 nucleotides line up with TRBD1. Germline lookup yields CDR1 SGHTA and CDR2 FQGNSA. J gave up 6 bases and V 6 bases, and 11 bases lay outside the gene matches. The CDR3 loop spans 15 amino acids. The CDR3 coding sequence is TGTGCCAGCAGGTTAACCCGGGACAGGGTGCCTGAAGCTTTCTTT. Translating it yields CASRLTRDRVPEAFF.

This sequence joins TRBV20-1 and TRBJ1-5; TRBD1 might be the D (5 bases). The CDR3 sequence is 14 residues long. V was shortened by 2 bases and J by 0 bases, with 8 bases between the two germline ends. Germline CDR1 reads DFQATT; CDR2 reads SNEGSKA (reference sequence). This chain's CDR3 is CSARQGYSNQPQHF. DNA for the CDR3: TGCAGTGCTAGACAGGGCTATAGCAATCAGCCCCAGCATTTT.

Many counts were recorded for this clonotype. This chain connects TRBV4-1 to TRBJ2-5; no reliable D call. The CDR3 loop spans 12 amino acids. Per germline, CDR1 MGHRA and CDR2 YSYEKL. The ends were cut back, 4 bases at V and 3 bases at J, with 6 bases in the middle. The chain's CDR3 is CASSRDEETQYF. The CDR3 nucleotides read TGCGCCAGCAGCCGGGATGAAGAGACCCAGTACTTC.

Many counts were recorded for this clonotype. The rearrangement links TRBV7-2 to TRBJ1-2, with 8 bases that match TRBD1. Trimming removed 0 bases from V and 4 bases from J; junction bases left unmatched: 7. The CDR3 contains 16 residues. CDR1 is SGHTA and CDR2 is FQGNSA in the germline V gene. CDR3 sequence reads: CASSLALQGDIYGYTF. The CDR3, as DNA: TGTGCCAGCAGCTTAGCGCTACAGGGGGATATCTATGGCTACACCTTC.

In this sample, this clonotype turned up many times. The rearrangement uses TRBV5-1 and TRBJ2-6; D is unresolved. V was shortened by 1 base and J by 0 bases, with 5 bases between the two germline ends. This CDR3 spans 15 amino acids. Germline V gene sequence: CDR1 SGHRS, CDR2 YFSETQ. CDR3 protein: CASSLLGSGANVLTF. The CDR3 region has the DNA TGCGCCAGCAGCTTGTTAGGCTCTGGGGCCAACGTCCTGACTTTC. The variable domain in full, completed from reference TRBV5-1 and TRBJ2-6, reads KAGVTQTPRYLIKTRGQQVTLSCSPISGHRSVSWYQQTPGQGLQFLFEYFSETQRNKGNFPGRFSGRQFSNSRSEMNVSTLELGDSALYLCASSLLGSGANVLTFGAGSRLTVL.